This is a list of T cell receptor beta chains from one sample in a study of blood T cell repertoires in COVID-19. Some clones are missing from TCRdb's copy, which holds only in-frame ones; the method was immunoSEQ multiplex PCR. Here the sample spans 150,000 to 200,000 clones, almost 85% being singletons. The material sequenced was peripheral blood. All receptors come from a woman of 80 years or more with acute or convalescent COVID-19. The CDR3 runs from the conserved cysteine through the conserved F or W. A D gene is named only where the DNA matches it firmly. Only some rows state a clone size, as once, few, many or a class for expanded clones.

-	TRBV15	TRBJ2-7	-	CATSSPSKGPYEQYF	TGTGCCACCAGCAGTCCTTCGAAGGGGCCCTACGAGCAGTACTTC
-	TRBV6-2/TRBV6-3	TRBJ1-1	-	CASSYSRSSLNTEAFF	TGTGCCAGCAGTTACTCGAGGAGCAGCCTGAACACTGAAGCTTTCTTT
-	TRBV18	TRBJ2-4	-	CASSSTGIKNIQYF	TGTGCCAGCTCATCTACCGGGATCAAAAACATTCAGTACTTC
TRBD1	TRBV29-1	TRBJ1-4	-	CSTQGASGEKLFF	TGCAGCACTCAGGGGGCATCTGGTGAAAAACTGTTTTTT
TRBD1	TRBV27	TRBJ2-5	-	CASSRTGTAFAAQYF	TGTGCCAGCAGTAGAACCGGGACAGCCTTTGCGGCCCAGTACTTC
TRBD1	TRBV10-3	TRBJ1-2	few	CAISDSTGGEGSYTF	TGTGCCATCAGTGACTCCACAGGGGGCGAAGGAAGCTACACCTTC
-	TRBV7-9	TRBJ1-2	-	CASGANYGYTF	TGTGCCAGCGGAGCTAACTATGGCTACACCTTC
-	TRBV19	TRBJ1-5	few	CASSTGGYSNQPQHF	TGTGCCAGTAGTACGGGGGGCTATAGCAATCAGCCCCAGCATTTT
TRBD1	TRBV6-2/TRBV6-3	TRBJ1-1	-	CASSWTGVTEAFF	TGTGCCAGCAGTTGGACAGGGGTAACTGAAGCTTTCTTT
-	TRBV16	TRBJ2-5	once	CASSQLKEETQYF	TGTGCCAGCAGCCAATTGAAGGAGGAGACCCAGTACTTC